The entry below gives a single T cell receptor beta chain sequence along with its context. No antigen is known for it. Run at survey level, the immunoSEQ assay was version v3.0. Using immunoSEQ multiplex PCR, the repertoire was profiled, and TCRdb retains in-frame clones only, with some absent. This table has 30,000 to 40,000 clones, about 93% appearing once. The data were taken from a study of long-term antiretroviral therapy in people with HIV. Study results and caveats: Subsequent to ART, diversity was augmented yet persisted below that of transplant donor controls.

Germline CDR1 is SGHNT and CDR2 is YYREEE (reference sequence). The V and J ends lost 3 bases and 2 bases, in that order; junction bases with no gene match: 8. The CDR3 runs 15 residues. This TCR was recovered from a woman aged 50 to 60 with HIV. The J gene is TRBJ2-7, the V gene TRBV5-4, with TRBD1 matching over 7 bases. The sample was unsorted PBMCs, taken around 5 years after starting antiretroviral therapy. The DNA of the CDR3 is TGTGCCAGCAGCTCGTTGGGGGACAGCCCCTACGAGCAGTACTTC. Its protein product is CASSSLGDSPYEQYF.